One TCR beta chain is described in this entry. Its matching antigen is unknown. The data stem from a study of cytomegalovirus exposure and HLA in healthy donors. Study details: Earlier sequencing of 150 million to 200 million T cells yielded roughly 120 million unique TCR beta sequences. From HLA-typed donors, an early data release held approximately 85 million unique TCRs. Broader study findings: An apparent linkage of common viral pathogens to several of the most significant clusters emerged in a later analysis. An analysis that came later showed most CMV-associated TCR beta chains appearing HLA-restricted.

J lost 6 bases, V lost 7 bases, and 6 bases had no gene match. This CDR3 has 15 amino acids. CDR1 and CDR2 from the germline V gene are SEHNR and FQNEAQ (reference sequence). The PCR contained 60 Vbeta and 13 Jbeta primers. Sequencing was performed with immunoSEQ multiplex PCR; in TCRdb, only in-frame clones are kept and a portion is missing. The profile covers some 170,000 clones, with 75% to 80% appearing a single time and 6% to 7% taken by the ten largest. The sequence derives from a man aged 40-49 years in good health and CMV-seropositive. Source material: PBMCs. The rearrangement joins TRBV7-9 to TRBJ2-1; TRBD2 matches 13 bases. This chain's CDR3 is CASTVLAGGANEQFF. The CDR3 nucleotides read TGTGCCAGCACCGTACTAGCGGGAGGGGCCAATGAGCAGTTCTTC.